One and the same sample provided the 2 T cell receptor beta chains below, sequenced in a study of Ad26.COV2.S vaccination and SARS-CoV-2 variants. Treatment meaning: 19 received Ad26.COV2.S at low or high dose, single or two shots; about 5 received placebo; per-sample allocation not given. All samples were drawn on day 63, counting from the first vaccine or placebo injection. Measured with immunoSEQ multiplex PCR; TCRdb has only the in-frame clones, and not every one. In the table there are 300,000 to 450,000 clones, 85% of which are singletons. This specimen was peripheral blood, taken in a trial of Ad26.COV2.S vaccine versus placebo. These TCRs come from a person between 18 and 59 years old who received the Ad26.COV2.S COVID-19 vaccine or a placebo.

This clone was recorded at least ten times. V usage is TRBV3-1 (or the pseudogene TRBV3-2) and J usage is TRBJ1-3; D is ambiguous. Per germline, CDR1 LGHDT and CDR2 YNNKEL (reference sequence). V shed 4 bases and J shed 5 bases, with 18 bases lying between them. This CDR3 spans 16 amino acids. The CDR3 bases are TGTGCCAGCAGCCCTGCCAGAGGATTAGGTAGAAACACCATATATTTT. This codes for CASSPARGLGRNTIYF.

The chain has TRBV5-6 and TRBJ2-7, with 7 bases aligning to TRBD1. V was pared by 4 bases and J by 3 bases, with 7 bases of the junction left unmatched. This CDR3 region has 14 residues. CDR1 is SGHDT, CDR2 YYEEEE, per germline. The CDR3 DNA sequence: TGTGCCAGCAGCGCATGGGACAGACACTACGAGCAGTACTTC. Encoded protein: CASSAWDRHYEQYF.